This TCR beta chain came from a study of T cell responses to AZD1222 COVID-19 vaccine. About the study: Recipients boosted at about 4 weeks or about 12 weeks are pooled.

The CDR3 is 11 residues long. Trimming pared 4 bases from V and 1 base from J, leaving 5 bases between. Germline CDR1 reads GTSNPN; CDR2 reads SVGIG (reference sequence). Turning to this clone: What it binds is not known.

Study-level findings and limits: Nearly half of spike-specific TCRs reportedly target unmutated variant regions. Samples come after the peak T cell response, not at day 14.

This table comes from immunoSEQ multiplex PCR, and its TCRdb copy is limited to in-frame clones, with some not included. The sample carries roughly 130,000 clones, about nine tenths recorded once. The chain has TRBV30 and TRBJ2-7; D unclear. This clonotype originated in an adult in good health. This material consisted of peripheral blood, taken on day 0 of AZD1222 vaccination. The CDR3 nucleotides read TGTGCCTGGACAGTTTCCTACGAGCAGTACTTC. It is translated as CAWTVSYEQYF.